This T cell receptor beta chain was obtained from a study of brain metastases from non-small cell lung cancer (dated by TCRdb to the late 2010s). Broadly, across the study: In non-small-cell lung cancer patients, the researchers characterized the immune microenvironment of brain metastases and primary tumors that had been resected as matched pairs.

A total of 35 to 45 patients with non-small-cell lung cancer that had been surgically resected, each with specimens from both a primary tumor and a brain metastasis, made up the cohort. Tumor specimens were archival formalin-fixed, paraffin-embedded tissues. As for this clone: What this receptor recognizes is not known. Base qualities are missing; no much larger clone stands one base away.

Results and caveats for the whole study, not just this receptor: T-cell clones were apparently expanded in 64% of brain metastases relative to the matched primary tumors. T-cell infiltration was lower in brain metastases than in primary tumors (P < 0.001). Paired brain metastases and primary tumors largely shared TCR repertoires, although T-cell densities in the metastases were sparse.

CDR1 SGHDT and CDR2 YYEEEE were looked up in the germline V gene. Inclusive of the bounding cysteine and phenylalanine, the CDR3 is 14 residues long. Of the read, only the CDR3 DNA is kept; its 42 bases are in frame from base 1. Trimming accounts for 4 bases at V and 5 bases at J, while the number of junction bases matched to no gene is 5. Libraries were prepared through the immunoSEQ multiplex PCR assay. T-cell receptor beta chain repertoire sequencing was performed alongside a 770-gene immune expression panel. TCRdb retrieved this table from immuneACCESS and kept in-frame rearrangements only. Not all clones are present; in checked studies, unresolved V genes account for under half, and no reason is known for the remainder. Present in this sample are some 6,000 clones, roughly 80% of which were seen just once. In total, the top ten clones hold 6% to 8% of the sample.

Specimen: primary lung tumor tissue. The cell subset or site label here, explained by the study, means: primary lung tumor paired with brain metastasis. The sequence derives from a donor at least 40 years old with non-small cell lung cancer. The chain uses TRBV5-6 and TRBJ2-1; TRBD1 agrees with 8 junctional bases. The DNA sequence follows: TGTGCCAGCAGCGCGGACAGGGTCCACAATGAGCAGTTCTTC. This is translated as CASSADRVHNEQFF.